This record covers a single T cell receptor beta chain. Its antigen is not known. Disease duration under 2 months; hyperthyroidism patients were aged 18 to 65. The blood was taken when hyperthyroidism was first diagnosed, before any ophthalmopathy symptoms showed up. Using more than 8 ml of fresh peripheral blood, PBMCs were prepared. Amplification of TCR beta CDR3 regions used RNA as the template. HTBI primers drove first-round RT-PCR of the TCR CDR3. TCRdb recomputed calls from the multiplex PCR reads with MiXCR, one row per CDR3 protein. The sample has roughly 380,000 distinct CDR3 sequences; approximately 12% are singletons. The entry originates in a study of T cells in Graves' hyperthyroidism and ophthalmopathy. Trimming pared 6 bases from V and 0 bases from J, leaving 12 bases between. Germline lookup yields CDR1 DFQATT and CDR2 SNEGSKA (reference sequence). This CDR3 has 14 amino acids. Points from the study as a whole: Among thyroid clonotypes expanded above 0.001, most also appeared in blood.

The sample comprised blood. The TCR was taken from a man aged 25 to 45 with Graves' hyperthyroidism that later progressed to Graves' ophthalmopathy. The chain employs TRBV20-1 and TRBJ1-3; D not certain. CDR3 sequence (DNA): TGCAGTGCAACCTATTGGAACTCTGGAAACACCATATATTTT. Translation: CSATYWNSGNTIYF.